This passage covers 20 T cell receptor beta chains from one sample sequenced in a study of T cell responses to AZD1222 COVID-19 vaccine. Assay: immunoSEQ multiplex PCR; the TCRdb copy retains only in-frame clones and omits some. The sample consists of about 130,000 clones, approximately 88% of them appearing once. The material sequenced was peripheral blood, taken 28 days after the second AZD1222 dose. These receptors originate from an adult who received the AZD1222 COVID-19 vaccine.

V usage is TRBV6-6 and J usage is TRBJ1-2; D may be TRBD1 (5 bases). Germline V lookup: CDR1 MNHNY, CDR2 SVGAGI (reference sequence). Trimming removed 4 bases at V and 1 base at J, with 13 bases between. This CDR3 has 15 amino acids. The CDR3 loop is CASSSLGLLNYGYTF. The CDR3 bases are TGTGCCAGCAGTTCCTTGGGACTCCTTAACTATGGCTACACCTTC.

The chain uses TRBV5-6 and TRBJ1-2; the match to TRBD1 covers 7 bases. Trimming removed 7 bases from V and 6 bases from J; junction bases left unmatched: 9. CDR3 length: 13 residues. Germline V gene sequence: CDR1 SGHDT, CDR2 YYEEEE. This CDR3 reads CASQTGNAHGYTF. In nucleotides, the CDR3 is TGTGCCAGCCAGACAGGGAACGCGCATGGCTACACCTTC.

As to this clone: Distinct nucleotide sequences in the sample also encode this CDR3. The chain has TRBV30 and TRBJ1-4; D unclear. Germline V lookup: CDR1 GTSNPN, CDR2 SVGIG (reference sequence). The ends were cut back, 4 bases at V and 0 bases at J, with 6 bases in the middle. This CDR3 contains 13 residues. In DNA form, the CDR3 reads TGTGCCTGGACACGTCCAACTAATGAAAAACTGTTTTTT. This gives the protein CAWTRPTNEKLFF.

There are a few counts of this clone. V usage is TRBV6-5 and J usage is TRBJ1-2; no reliable D call. The germline CDR1 and CDR2 sequences are MNHEY and SVGAGI. Trimming stripped 7 bases from V and 4 bases from J, with 13 bases between. This CDR3 region has 13 residues. CDR3 in amino acids: CASTPRRTYGYTF. The CDR3 DNA reads TGTGCCAGCACCCCTCGGCGGACCTATGGCTACACCTTC.

Remarks on this clone: A read error may produce the germline difference seen at one junction end. The chain couples TRBV5-1 to TRBJ2-1; the match to TRBD2 covers 16 bases. This CDR3 has 16 amino acids. Germline CDR1 SGHRS, CDR2 YFSETQ. CDR3 residues: CASSGLAGGNYNDQFF. The CDR3 DNA follows: TGCGCCAGCTCGGGACTAGCGGGGGGGAACTACAATGATCAGTTCTTC.

The chain recombines TRBV15 with TRBJ1-1; D is ambiguous. The CDR3 contains 15 residues. Trimming pared 0 bases from V and 3 bases from J, leaving 11 bases between. The germline V gene encodes CDR1 LNHNV and CDR2 YYDKDF (reference sequence). DNA of the CDR3: TGTGCCACCAGCAGAGACGTCGTCTCCCACACTGAAGCTTTCTTT. Amino acids: CATSRDVVSHTEAFF.

This clone has a handful of counts. The chain's CDR3 is CASSSWSEQYF. CDR3 DNA sequence: TGTGCCAGCAGTTCCTGGAGCGAGCAGTACTTC. This rearrangement joins TRBV6-5 to TRBJ2-7; unclear D gene. From germline, CDR1 is MNHEY and CDR2 SVGAGI. Trimming cost V 4 bases and J 6 bases, with 7 bases left between them. The CDR3 runs to 11 residues.

This chain connects TRBV19 to TRBJ2-5; D remains ambiguous. Germline CDR1 LNHDA, CDR2 SQIVND (reference sequence). This CDR3 has 11 amino acids. Trimming took off 9 bases at V and 5 bases at J, with 10 bases between the two ends. CDR3 loop: CASSDAETQYF. The CDR3 DNA reads as TGTGCCAGCTCAGACGCGGAGACCCAGTACTTC.

This chain connects TRBV7-6 to TRBJ2-5; 12 nucleotides align to TRBD2. Germline V gene lookup returns CDR1 SGHVS and CDR2 FNYEAQ. CDR3 length: 15 amino acids. J was trimmed by 4 bases and V by 4 bases; bases with no gene match: 4. The CDR3 sequence is CASSSETSGGETQYF. For the CDR3, the DNA is TGTGCCAGCAGCTCCGAGACTAGCGGGGGAGAGACCCAGTACTTC.

This sequence joins TRBV7-2 and TRBJ1-5; D remains ambiguous. From germline, CDR1 is SGHTA and CDR2 FQGNSA. CDR3 length equals 12 residues. Trimming removed 5 bases from V and 5 bases from J, with 7 bases in between. This CDR3 is CASSLFDQPQHF. CDR3 nucleotide sequence: TGTGCCAGCAGCCTATTCGATCAGCCCCAGCATTTT.

V gene TRBV7-8 combines with J gene TRBJ1-1; D call uncertain. CDR1 and CDR2 (germline): SGHVS, FQNEAQ. V was trimmed by 5 bases and J by 5 bases, leaving 12 bases between them. The CDR3 is 13 residues long. The CDR3 reads CASSGNIGTEAFF. CDR3 coding DNA: TGTGCCAGCAGCGGAAACATCGGAACTGAAGCTTTCTTT.

The chain combines TRBV24-1 with TRBJ1-4, with 7 bases fitting TRBD1. Germline trimming cut 3 bases from V and 13 bases from J; bases unmatched to any gene: 4. This CDR3 is 12 amino acids long. Germline CDR1 and CDR2: KGHDR and SFDVKD. In DNA form, the CDR3 reads TGTGCCACCAGTGATGCAAGGGACAGACTGTTTTTT. This encodes CATSDARDRLFF.

The rearrangement links TRBV5-8 to TRBJ2-3, with 14 bases identical to TRBD2. Per germline, CDR1 SGHTS and CDR2 YDEGEE. V lost 3 bases, J lost 5 bases, and 5 bases stayed unmatched. The CDR3 is made up of 16 amino acids. The CDR3 DNA reads TGTGCCAGCAGCTGGAGACTAGCGGGGGGGAGAGATACGCAGTATTTT. It is translated as CASSWRLAGGRDTQYF.

The chain uses TRBV5-1 and TRBJ1-5; D may be TRBD1 (6 bases). This CDR3 is built from 14 residues. V was cut by 4 bases and J by 9 bases, with 17 bases left in between. Germline V gene lookup returns CDR1 SGHRS and CDR2 YFSETQ. Here the CDR3 reads CASSPGVGGGPQHF. In DNA, the CDR3 is TGCGCCAGCAGCCCCGGGGTGGGAGGGGGGCCCCAGCATTTT.

CDR3 protein: CASSQDGVRQGNSPLHF. The CDR3 DNA sequence: TGCGCCAGCAGCCAAGATGGGGTGAGACAGGGGAATTCACCCCTCCACTTT. This sequence joins TRBV4-3 and TRBJ1-6; 8 bases align to TRBD1. The V gene's germline CDR1 is LGHNA and CDR2 YSLEER. J lost 7 bases, V lost 0 bases, and 8 bases had no gene match. The CDR3 has 17 residues.

The V gene is TRBV11-1, the J gene TRBJ2-7; D is unresolved. V lost 2 bases and J 6 bases, leaving 14 bases between the germline ends. This CDR3 region has 14 residues. Looked up from germline, CDR1 is SGHAT and CDR2 is FQDESV (reference sequence). CDR3 protein: CASSLITATAEQYF. The CDR3 nucleotides read TGTGCCAGCAGCTTAATAACGGCAACGGCCGAGCAGTACTTC.

The V call is TRBV27, the J call TRBJ2-1; D is perhaps TRBD2 (6 bases). Germline CDR1 reads MNHEY; CDR2 reads SMNVEV (reference sequence). V was shortened by 0 bases and J by 6 bases, with 21 bases between the two germline ends. The length of the CDR3 is 18 residues. The CDR3 is CASSLSGDVGGKANEQFF. The CDR3 nucleotides read TGTGCCAGCAGTTTATCGGGGGATGTGGGCGGGAAAGCCAATGAGCAGTTCTTC.

V is TRBV7-9 and J is TRBJ1-3; D uncertain. Germline V gene lookup returns CDR1 SEHNR and CDR2 FQNEAQ (reference sequence). This CDR3 is built from 13 residues. V was shortened by 2 bases and J by 0 bases, with 2 bases between the two germline ends. CDR3 DNA sequence: TGTGCCAGCAGCTTAAACTCTGGAAACACCATATATTTT. It yields the protein CASSLNSGNTIYF. The whole variable domain, filled in from reference TRBV7-9 and TRBJ1-3, reads DTGVSQNPRHKITKRGQNVTFRCDPISEHNRLYWYRQTLGQGPEFLTYFQNEAQLEKSRLLSDRFSAERPKGSFSTLEIQRTEQGDSAMYLCASSLNSGNTIYFGEGSWLTVV.

CDR3 in amino acids: CASSIDGRFGEAFF. CDR3 nucleotides: TGTGCCAGTAGTATAGATGGGCGATTTGGGGAAGCTTTCTTT. The gene calls are TRBV19 and TRBJ1-1; D is undetermined. Germline V gene lookup returns CDR1 LNHDA and CDR2 SQIVND (reference sequence). V lost 0 bases, J lost 8 bases, and 13 bases lay in between. This CDR3 region has 14 residues.

This chain joins TRBV6-5 and TRBJ1-3, with 7 bases identical to TRBD1. V gave up 6 bases and J gave up 1 base; unmatched junction bases: 6. CDR1 is MNHEY, CDR2 SVGAGI, per germline. The CDR3 spans 15 residues. Here the CDR3 reads CASSRSTGSGNTIYF. CDR3 bases: TGTGCCAGCAGCCGCTCGACAGGGTCTGGAAACACCATATATTTT.